Ten or more counts support the clone carrying this TCR beta chain. The antigen remains unidentified. The data are from a study of human T cells and chemical hapten exposure. Findings and caveats of the study: After DPC sensitization, TCRs above 1 in 1000 frequency showed no change.

The time point is: patch test 1, 2 weeks after DPC sensitization. Specified treatment: therapeutic diphenylcyclopropenone sensitization with weekly scalp DPC. CDR1 SNHLY and CDR2 FYNNEI come from the germline V gene. The length of the CDR3 is 15 residues. After removal of 8 bases from V and 5 bases from J, the junction contained 6 bases not matched to a gene. Using its own MiXCR run on the RACE reads, TCRdb lists one record per CDR3 protein. The data contain about 360,000 distinct CDR3 sequences, approximately 5.1% of them singletons. This sequence joins TRBV2 and TRBJ1-6, with 10 bases identical to TRBD1. The TCR comes from a woman between 50 and 59 years old with alopecia areata. Some clones in this sample may be carry-over from other donors' samples. Material: whole blood, obtained in connection with sensitization to the hapten diphenylcyclopropenone (DPC). The CDR3 DNA reads as TGTGCCAGCGGACGGACAGGGGGGAATAATTCACCCCTCCACTTT. It specifies CASGRTGGNNSPLHF. Together with reference TRBV2 and TRBJ1-6, the CDR3 gives the full variable domain: EPEVTQTPSHQVTQMGQEVILRCVPISNHLYFYWYRQILGQKVEFLVSFYNNEISEKSEIFDDQFSVERPDGSNFTLKIRSTKLEDSAMYFCASGRTGGNNSPLHFGNGTRLTVT.